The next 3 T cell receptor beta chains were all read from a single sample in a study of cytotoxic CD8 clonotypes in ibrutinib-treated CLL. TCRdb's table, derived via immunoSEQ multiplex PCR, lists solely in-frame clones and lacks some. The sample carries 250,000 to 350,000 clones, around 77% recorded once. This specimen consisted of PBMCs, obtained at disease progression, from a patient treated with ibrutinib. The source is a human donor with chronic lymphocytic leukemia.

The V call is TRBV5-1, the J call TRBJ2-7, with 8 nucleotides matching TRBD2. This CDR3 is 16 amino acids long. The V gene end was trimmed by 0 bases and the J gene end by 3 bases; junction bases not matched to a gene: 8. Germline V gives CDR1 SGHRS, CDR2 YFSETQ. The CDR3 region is CASSLALTSGIYEQYF. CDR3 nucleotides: TGCGCCAGCAGCTTGGCCCTCACTAGCGGCATCTACGAGCAGTACTTC. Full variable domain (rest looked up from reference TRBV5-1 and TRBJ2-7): KAGVTQTPRYLIKTRGQQVTLSCSPISGHRSVSWYQQTPGQGLQFLFEYFSETQRNKGNFPGRFSGRQFSNSRSEMNVSTLELGDSALYLCASSLALTSGIYEQYFGPGTRLTVT.

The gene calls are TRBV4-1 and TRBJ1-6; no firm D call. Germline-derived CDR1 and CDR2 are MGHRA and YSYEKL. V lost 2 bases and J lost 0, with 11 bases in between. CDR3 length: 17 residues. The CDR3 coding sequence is TGCGCCAGCAGCCAACCCTTGCATGACTCCTATAATTCACCCCTCCACTTT. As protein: CASSQPLHDSYNSPLHF.

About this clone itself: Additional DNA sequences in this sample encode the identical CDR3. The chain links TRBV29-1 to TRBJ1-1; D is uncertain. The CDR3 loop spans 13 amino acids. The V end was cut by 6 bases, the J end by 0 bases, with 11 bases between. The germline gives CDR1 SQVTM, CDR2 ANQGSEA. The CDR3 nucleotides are TGCAGCGTCGCTGGACGGATGAACACTGAAGCTTTCTTT. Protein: CSVAGRMNTEAFF.